Following are 27 T cell receptor beta chains from one sample sequenced in a study of cytomegalovirus exposure and HLA in healthy donors. A multiplex PCR was run with 60 Vbeta primers and 13 Jbeta primers. Generated by immunoSEQ multiplex PCR, the TCRdb table keeps only in-frame clones and is missing some. Of about 120,000 clones listed, 75% to 90% were seen once; the top ten hold under 3%. The sample consisted of PBMCs. The source is a young man in good health and CMV-seronegative.

The genes are TRBV7-7 and TRBJ2-7, with 11 bases identical to TRBD2. V lost 1 base and J lost 6; bases outside the gene matches: 8. The length of the CDR3 is 16 residues. Germline V gene sequence: CDR1 SSHAT, CDR2 FNYEAQ (reference sequence). The CDR3 region is CASSLGPGLAGGEQYF. The CDR3 nucleotides read TGTGCCAGCAGCTTAGGGCCGGGGCTAGCGGGGGGCGAGCAGTACTTC.

With regard to this clone: Sequence at one end of the junction differs from germline and may be a read error. For the CDR3, the DNA is TGCGCCAGCAGCTTGGCCAGCCCCAGTGGGCATGGCTACCCCTTC. It yields the protein CASSLASPSGHGYPF. The V and J genes are TRBV5-1 and TRBJ1-2; no clear D. Germline V gene data show CDR1 as SGHRS and CDR2 as YFSETQ. CDR3 length: 15 amino acids.

The chain uses TRBV6-5 and TRBJ2-7; 7 bases align to TRBD2. Germline CDR1 and CDR2: MNHEY and SVGAGI. V trimming: 2 bases; J trimming: 2 bases; junction bases outside the gene matches: 9. The CDR3 is 16 amino acids. The DNA of the CDR3 is TGTGCCAGCAGTTACGGGGAGGGGAAAGGAGCCTACGAGCAGTACTTC. Translation gives CASSYGEGKGAYEQYF.

The V call is TRBV7-9, the J call TRBJ1-1, with D tentatively TRBD1 (6 bases). Between the trimmed V and J ends, which lost 2 bases and 4 bases, there was a span of 11 bases. The CDR3 is 14 residues long. The germline CDR1 and CDR2 sequences are SEHNR and FQNEAQ (reference sequence). CDR3 sequence reads: CASSLTGRGTEAFF. The CDR3 bases are TGTGCCAGCAGCTTAACAGGGAGGGGCACTGAAGCTTTCTTT.

V usage is TRBV7-9 and J usage is TRBJ2-3; D is undetermined. The CDR3 is 14 residues long. Trimming removed 7 bases at V and 0 bases at J, with 11 bases between. Germline CDR1 is SEHNR and CDR2 is FQNEAQ (reference sequence). The CDR3 spells CASTNPTSTDTQYF. For the CDR3, the DNA is TGTGCCAGCACAAACCCAACTAGCACAGATACGCAGTATTTT. The full variable domain, with the rest looked up from reference TRBV7-9 and TRBJ2-3, is DTGVSQNPRHKITKRGQNVTFRCDPISEHNRLYWYRQTLGQGPEFLTYFQNEAQLEKSRLLSDRFSAERPKGSFSTLEIQRTEQGDSAMYLCASTNPTSTDTQYFGPGTRLTVL.

The chain combines TRBV9 with TRBJ1-4, with D maybe TRBD1 (6 bases). Germline CDR1 and CDR2: SGDLS and YYNGEE. The CDR3 consists of 15 residues. V lost 0 bases and J 7 bases, leaving 13 bases between the germline ends. In DNA form, the CDR3 reads TGTGCCAGCAGCGTAGGTCTGGGGGCGGGTGAAAAACTGTTTTTT. This translates into CASSVGLGAGEKLFF.

The chain employs TRBV5-6 and TRBJ1-3; 7 bases map to TRBD1. The CDR3 totals 13 residues. Trimming took 3 bases from V and 4 from J; bases not matched to a gene: 1. Germline V gene sequence: CDR1 SGHDT, CDR2 YYEEEE. The CDR3 protein is CASSWGQGNTIYF. The CDR3 bases are TGTGCCAGCAGCTGGGGACAGGGAAACACCATATATTTT.

V and J are TRBV19 and TRBJ2-7; 9 nucleotides match TRBD1. After removal of 3 bases from V and 6 bases from J, the junction contained 9 bases not matched to a gene. Germline CDR1 is LNHDA and CDR2 is SQIVND (reference sequence). The CDR3 runs to 15 residues. This CDR3 reads CASSMGQGLLSEQYF. CDR3 nucleotides: TGTGCCAGTAGTATGGGACAGGGATTACTAAGCGAGCAGTACTTC. Full variable domain (remainder filled in from reference TRBV19 and TRBJ2-7): DGGITQSPKYLFRKEGQNVTLSCEQNLNHDAMYWYRQDPGQGLRLIYYSQIVNDFQKGDIAEGYSVSREKKESFPLTVTSAQKNPTAFYLCASSMGQGLLSEQYFGPGTRLTVT.

V is TRBV7-6 and J is TRBJ2-7, with 8 bases lining up with TRBD2. The trim removed 1 base at V and 1 base at J, leaving 3 bases unmatched. The V gene's germline CDR1 is SGHVS and CDR2 FNYEAQ. The CDR3 extends over 15 amino acids. The CDR3 loop is CASSLEAGESYEQYF. The CDR3 region has the DNA TGTGCCAGCAGCTTAGAAGCGGGAGAGTCCTACGAGCAGTACTTC.

J is TRBJ2-7 and V is TRBV19, with TRBD1 matching 10 bases. V lost 8 bases, J lost 3 bases, and 1 base stayed unmatched. The CDR3 extends over 12 amino acids. From germline, CDR1 is LNHDA and CDR2 SQIVND (reference sequence). The CDR3 coding sequence is TGTGCCAGTGGGACAGGGGACTACGAGCAGTACTTC. Protein product: CASGTGDYEQYF.

The V and J genes are TRBV28 and TRBJ2-1; TRBD1 matches at 7 bases. CDR3 length: 12 residues. Looked up from germline, CDR1 is MDHEN and CDR2 is SYDVKM. The ends lost 7 bases at V and 12 bases at J; junction bases unmatched: 9. The CDR3 DNA follows: TGTGCCAGCACGAGGGACAGTTTGGGGCAGTTCTTC. It translates to CASTRDSLGQFF.

The J gene is TRBJ1-4, the V gene TRBV7-9, with 8 positions matching TRBD1. V lost 5 bases and J lost 10; bases outside the gene matches: 12. CDR1 and CDR2 from the germline V gene are SEHNR and FQNEAQ (reference sequence). The CDR3 totals 15 residues. The CDR3 spells CASSTDRGSGRKLFF. For the CDR3, the DNA is TGTGCCAGCAGCACCGACAGGGGCTCAGGGAGAAAACTGTTTTTT.

V and J are TRBV28 and TRBJ1-6, with D perhaps matching TRBD1 (6 bases). The CDR3 loop spans 13 amino acids. V was pared by 3 bases and J by 6 bases, with 6 bases between. Germline lookup yields CDR1 MDHEN and CDR2 SYDVKM. CDR3 protein: CASSLDSNSPLHF. The CDR3 DNA reads TGTGCCAGCAGTTTGGACAGTAATTCACCCCTCCACTTT.

The chain combines TRBV15 with TRBJ2-1, with 7 bases lining up with TRBD2. J was trimmed by 0 bases and V by 1 base; bases with no gene match: 6. CDR3 length: 17 residues. Looked up from germline, CDR1 is LNHNV and CDR2 is YYDKDF (reference sequence). The CDR3: CATSRVGAGVSYNEQFF. The CDR3 DNA sequence: TGTGCCACCAGCAGAGTCGGTGCGGGAGTCTCCTACAATGAGCAGTTCTTC.

This chain uses TRBV5-6 with TRBJ1-2; TRBD1 matches at 12 bases. This CDR3 is 14 amino acids long. Germline V gene lookup returns CDR1 SGHDT and CDR2 YYEEEE. With V trimmed by 6 bases and J by 6 bases, 6 bases remained unmatched. The CDR3 coding sequence is TGTGCCAGCAAGGGACAGGGGGCGCTTAATGGCTACACCTTC. It translates to CASKGQGALNGYTF. The full variable domain, rest sourced from reference TRBV5-6 and TRBJ1-2, is DAGVTQSPTHLIKTRGQQVTLRCSPKSGHDTVSWYQQALGQGPQFIFQYYEEEERQRGNFPDRFSGHQFPNYSSELNVNALLLGDSALYLCASKGQGALNGYTFGSGTRLTVV.

The chain recombines TRBV27 with TRBJ1-2; 7 bases fit TRBD1. Losses at the gene ends were 2 bases for V and 2 bases for J; bases not matched to a gene: 5. CDR3 length equals 15 residues. Germline V gives CDR1 MNHEY, CDR2 SMNVEV (reference sequence). The CDR3 loop reads CASSLTGTANYGYTF. CDR3 nucleotide sequence: TGTGCCAGCAGTTTAACCGGGACAGCCAACTATGGCTACACCTTC.

This clone has a single count. The chain combines TRBV2 with TRBJ1-3; perhaps TRBD1 as D (5 bases). CDR3 size: 15 residues. CDR1 and CDR2 from the germline V gene are SNHLY and FYNNEI. V was shortened by 4 bases and J by 0 bases, with 10 bases between the two germline ends. This chain's CDR3 is CASSAVGGSGNTIYF. The CDR3 DNA is TGTGCCAGCAGTGCGGTGGGGGGCTCTGGAAACACCATATATTTT.

This clone showed up just once. The chain combines TRBV19 with TRBJ1-5; D is unresolved. Germline V gene sequence: CDR1 LNHDA, CDR2 SQIVND (reference sequence). The CDR3 consists of 15 residues. The ends were cut back, 1 base at V and 1 base at J, with 8 bases in the middle. The CDR3 coding sequence is TGTGCCAGTAGTATAGCACAGATAAGCAATCAGCCCCAGCATTTT. Protein product: CASSIAQISNQPQHF.

The gene calls are TRBV5-4 and TRBJ2-3; 8 bases fit TRBD2. Germline CDR1 and CDR2: SGHNT and YYREEE (reference sequence). V was clipped by 5 bases and J by 4 bases; unmatched bases: 9. The CDR3 consists of 15 residues. CDR3 sequence (DNA): TGTGCCAGCAGGTATGGACTAGCAGCCGCAGATACGCAGTATTTT. Protein product: CASRYGLAAADTQYF.

This chain uses TRBV2 with TRBJ2-7, with 10 bases lining up with TRBD2. J was trimmed by 5 bases and V by 1 base; bases with no gene match: 5. The V gene's germline CDR1 is SNHLY and CDR2 FYNNEI. This CDR3 is 15 amino acids long. In DNA form, the CDR3 reads TGTGCCAGCAGTGAAGGGCTAGCGGGAGACCACGAGCAGTACTTC. It codes for CASSEGLAGDHEQYF.

The J gene is TRBJ2-3, the V gene TRBV19; TRBD2 matches at 13 bases. The CDR3 totals 16 residues. Per germline, CDR1 LNHDA and CDR2 SQIVND (reference sequence). J was trimmed by 4 bases and V by 6 bases; bases with no gene match: 7. DNA for the CDR3: TGTGCCAGTAGCAAAGGACTAGCGGGAGTGTCAGATACGCAGTATTTT. Translation: CASSKGLAGVSDTQYF.

The CDR3 nucleotides are TGTGCCAGCAGCCGAACACAGGTAGTACGAGTCACAGATACGCAGTATTTT. Amino acids: CASSRTQVVRVTDTQYF. The rearrangement uses TRBV11-2 and TRBJ2-3; weak D call: TRBD1 (5 bases). V gave up 5 bases and J gave up 2 bases, with 20 bases separating them. This CDR3 spans 17 amino acids. CDR1 and CDR2 from the germline V gene are SGHAT and FQNNGV.

This clone was counted between two and nine times. The rearrangement uses TRBV19 and TRBJ1-3; D gene uncertain. Between the trimmed V and J ends, which lost 5 bases and 0 bases, there was a span of 8 bases. Germline V gene data show CDR1 as LNHDA and CDR2 as SQIVND (reference sequence). The CDR3 is 14 amino acids. CDR3 nucleotide sequence: TGTGCCAGTAGTGAGGTTACCTCTGGAAACACCATATATTTT. It specifies CASSEVTSGNTIYF.

V usage is TRBV28 and J usage is TRBJ2-7; 9 bases fit TRBD1. The CDR3 totals 14 residues. J was trimmed by 7 bases and V by 6 bases; bases with no gene match: 10. Germline V gene sequence: CDR1 MDHEN, CDR2 SYDVKM. The CDR3: CASRGGQGPTEQYF. The CDR3 region has the DNA TGTGCCAGCAGGGGGGGACAGGGACCTACGGAGCAGTACTTC.

The chain is built from TRBV14 and TRBJ2-3; weak D call: TRBD2 (6 bases). The germline V gene has CDR1 SGHDN and CDR2 FVKESK. Trimming removed 5 bases at V and 3 bases at J, with 24 bases between. There are 18 residues in the CDR3. Written as DNA, the CDR3 is TGTGCCAGCAGCGAATACCGGGGGACGGCGAGTAATACAGATACGCAGTATTTT. This encodes CASSEYRGTASNTDTQYF.

With regard to this clone: Other DNA sequences of this sample code for an identical CDR3. The gene calls are TRBV27 and TRBJ2-3; D ambiguous. Germline V gene sequence: CDR1 MNHEY, CDR2 SMNVEV (reference sequence). V dropped 5 bases and J dropped 0 bases, with 3 bases sitting between them. This CDR3 region has 12 residues. The CDR3 loop reads CASSPSTDTQYF. In DNA, the CDR3 is TGTGCCAGCAGTCCGAGCACAGATACGCAGTATTTT.

The V call is TRBV9, the J call TRBJ2-7, with 14 bases lining up with TRBD2. The CDR3 consists of 17 residues. The V and J ends lost 4 bases and 6 bases, in that order; junction bases with no gene match: 12. Germline V gene data show CDR1 as SGDLS and CDR2 as YYNGEE. CDR3 nucleotides: TGTGCCAGCAGCCCAAGAAGGGGACTAGCGGGAGAGGGCGAGCAGTACTTC. Translation: CASSPRRGLAGEGEQYF.